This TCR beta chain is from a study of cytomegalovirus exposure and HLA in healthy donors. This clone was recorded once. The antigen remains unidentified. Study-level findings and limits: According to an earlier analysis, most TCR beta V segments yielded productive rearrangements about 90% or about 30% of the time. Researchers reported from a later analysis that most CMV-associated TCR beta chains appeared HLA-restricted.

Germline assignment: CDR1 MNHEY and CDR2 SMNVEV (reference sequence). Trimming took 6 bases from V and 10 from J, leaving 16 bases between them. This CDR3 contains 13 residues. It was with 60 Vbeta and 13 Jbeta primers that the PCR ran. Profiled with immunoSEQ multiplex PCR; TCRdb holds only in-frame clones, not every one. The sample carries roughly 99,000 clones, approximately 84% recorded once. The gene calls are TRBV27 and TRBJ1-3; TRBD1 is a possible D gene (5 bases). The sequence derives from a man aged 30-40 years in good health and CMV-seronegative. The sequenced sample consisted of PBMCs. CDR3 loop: CASSQQGLGTIYF. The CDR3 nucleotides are TGTGCCAGCAGCCAGCAGGGTCTGGGGACCATATATTTT.